This T cell receptor beta chain was identified in a study of OX40 agonist ivuxolimab in advanced cancers. Study-wide context: Ivuxolimab was delivered to patients intravenously every 2 weeks at doses spanning 0.01 to 10 mg/kg. Antecedent anti-PD-1, anti-PD-L1 or anti-CTLA-4 therapy was permissible, with roughly 36% having received some.

Libraries were prepared by immunoSEQ multiplex PCR; TCRdb keeps only in-frame clonotypes and omits some of them. This table holds approximately 67,000 clones, approximately 90% found once. Regarding this clone: Its antigen remains unknown.

Study outcomes and limitations: In the 0.1 to 3.0 mg/kg range, CD4+ and CD8+ blood T cells had expanded clonally by week 6. Partly responding patients at 0.1-3.0 mg/kg showed some of the smallest clonal expansion.

Germline lookup yields CDR1 SEHNR and CDR2 FQNEAQ (reference sequence). This CDR3 region has 15 residues. V dropped 0 bases and J dropped 4; count of bases not matched to a gene: 2. The sample consisted of CD4+ or CD8+ T cells sorted from blood, taken in a trial of the OX40 agonist ivuxolimab. This sequence was found in an adult with an advanced solid tumor such as melanoma, head and neck, liver or kidney cancer. V gene TRBV7-9 combines with J gene TRBJ1-2, with TRBD1 matching 10 bases. The CDR3 reads CASSLAGTGAYGYTF. CDR3 nucleotide sequence: TGTGCCAGCAGCTTAGCCGGGACAGGGGCCTATGGCTACACCTTC.